The rows below give T cell receptor beta chains drawn from one sample of a study of cytomegalovirus exposure and HLA in healthy donors. The table came from immunoSEQ multiplex PCR; TCRdb's copy has only in-frame clones and leaves some out. The table has over 150,000 clones, 75% to 85% seen once; the top ten hold about 10%. Sequenced sample: PBMCs. All receptors derive from a man aged 50-60 years in good health and CMV-seropositive. Each CDR3 is given without its conserved first and last residue.

v_gene,j_gene,CDR3aa
TRBV12-5,TRBJ1-1,ASGLSTAATEAF
TRBV21-1,TRBJ1-4,ASTGDSLNEKLF
TRBV6-5,TRBJ2-4,ASSYNGYIQY
TRBV28,TRBJ2-4,ASRSGAGGGYIQY
TRBV19,TRBJ2-2,ATGTGVNTGELF
TRBV28,TRBJ2-7,ASSTTGIIYEQY
TRBV7-2,TRBJ2-7,ASSLALFHEQY
TRBV28,TRBJ2-3,ASSSGQGTDTQY
TRBV27,TRBJ1-4,ASSLYRARTNEKLF
TRBV7-9,TRBJ2-7,ASSEKGAGSEQY
TRBV4-3,TRBJ2-2,ASSALAGTGELF
TRBV4-3,TRBJ2-1,ASSLGSGRDEQF
TRBV5-1,TRBJ1-4,ASSWTDPTNEKLF
TRBV25-1,TRBJ2-4,ASSEWGETGIQY
TRBV5-1,TRBJ2-7,ASSWDRGGEQY
TRBV4-1,TRBJ1-4,ASSPYSETIPEKLF
TRBV7-9,TRBJ2-5,ASSWGTGSQETQY
TRBV4-2,TRBJ2-2,ASSLRVHTGELF
TRBV7-9,TRBJ2-7,ASSKQDYEQY